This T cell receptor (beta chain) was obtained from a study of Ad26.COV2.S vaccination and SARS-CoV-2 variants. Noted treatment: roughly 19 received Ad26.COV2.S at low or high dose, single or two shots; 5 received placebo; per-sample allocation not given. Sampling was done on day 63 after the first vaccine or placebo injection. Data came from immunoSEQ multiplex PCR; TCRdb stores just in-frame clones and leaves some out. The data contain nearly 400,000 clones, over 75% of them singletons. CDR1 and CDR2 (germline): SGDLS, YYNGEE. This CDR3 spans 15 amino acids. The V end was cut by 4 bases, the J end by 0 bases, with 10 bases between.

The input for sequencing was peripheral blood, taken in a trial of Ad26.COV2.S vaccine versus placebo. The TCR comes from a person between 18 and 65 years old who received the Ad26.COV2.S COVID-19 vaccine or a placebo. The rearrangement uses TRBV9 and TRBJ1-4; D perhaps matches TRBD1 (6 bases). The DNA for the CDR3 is TGTGCCAGCAGCCCCCGACAGGCAACTAATGAAAAACTGTTTTTT. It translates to CASSPRQATNEKLFF.